The subject of this entry is one T cell receptor beta chain. The data derive from a study of blood T cell repertoires in COVID-19. Per the authors' pipeline: The authors estimated nucleated cell counts from reference gene primer amplification. The repertoire was sequenced with immunoSEQ multiplex PCR; TCRdb's copy has only in-frame clones and lacks some. V and J calls and clone size are those listed in that table; D and trimming were worked out from the DNA. This table has about 270,000 clones, roughly 86% appearing once. The V end was cut by 0 bases, the J end by 2 bases, with 4 bases between. The CDR3 length is 13 residues. Germline lookup yields CDR1 MNHEY and CDR2 SVGAGI.

Sequencing input: peripheral blood. The chain links TRBV6-5 to TRBJ1-1; no clear D. This sequence was found in a middle-aged man with active or convalescent COVID-19. CDR3 in amino acids: CASSYSSNTEAFF. DNA of the CDR3: TGTGCCAGCAGTTACTCGAGTAACACTGAAGCTTTCTTT.